This T cell receptor beta chain was sequenced in a study of shared T cell receptors in the human thymus. The method was immunoSEQ multiplex PCR; TCRdb's version includes in-frame clones alone and lacks a portion of them. The sample lists about 660,000 clones, around 87% occurring once. This sample also appeared in a second study, on human thymus T cells. From that study: The donors were infants in Finland with congenital heart defects, otherwise immunologically healthy. Resections from corrective heart surgery supplied the thymus tissue. V and J genes seemed to be used with bias in thymic and blood repertoires.

The specimen was thymocytes. This TCR was sampled from a boy less than two years old with a congenital heart defect.

The CDR3 loop is CASSLGHRQGQPQHF. Written as DNA, the CDR3 is TGTGCCAGCAGTTTAGGACACCGACAGGGGCAGCCCCAGCATTTT. The chain links TRBV27 to TRBJ1-5; 8 bases fit TRBD1. The germline V gene encodes CDR1 MNHEY and CDR2 SMNVEV (reference sequence). V shed 2 bases and J 7 bases; nucleotides not matched to a gene: 7. The CDR3 is 15 residues long.